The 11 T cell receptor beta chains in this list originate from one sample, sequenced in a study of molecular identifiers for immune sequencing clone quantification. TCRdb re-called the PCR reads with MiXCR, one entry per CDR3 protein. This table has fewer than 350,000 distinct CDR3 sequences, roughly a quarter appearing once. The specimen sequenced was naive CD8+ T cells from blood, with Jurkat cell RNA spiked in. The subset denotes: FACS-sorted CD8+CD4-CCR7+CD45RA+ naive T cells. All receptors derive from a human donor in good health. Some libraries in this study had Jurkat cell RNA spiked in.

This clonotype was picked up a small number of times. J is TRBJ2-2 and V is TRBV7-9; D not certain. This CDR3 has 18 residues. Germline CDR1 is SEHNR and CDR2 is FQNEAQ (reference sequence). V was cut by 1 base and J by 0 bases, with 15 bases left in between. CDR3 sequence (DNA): TGTGCCAGCAGCTTAGGTATAAGTTATAGTTCGAACACCGGGGAGCTGTTTTTT. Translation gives CASSLGISYSSNTGELFF.

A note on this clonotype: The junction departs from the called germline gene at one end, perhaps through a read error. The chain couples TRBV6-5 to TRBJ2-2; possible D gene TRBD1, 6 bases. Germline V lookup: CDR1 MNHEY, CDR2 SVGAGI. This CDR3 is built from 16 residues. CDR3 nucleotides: TGTGCCTGCAGTTACGACTGGACAGAAAACACCGGGGAGCTGTTTTTT. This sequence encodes CACSYDWTENTGELFF.

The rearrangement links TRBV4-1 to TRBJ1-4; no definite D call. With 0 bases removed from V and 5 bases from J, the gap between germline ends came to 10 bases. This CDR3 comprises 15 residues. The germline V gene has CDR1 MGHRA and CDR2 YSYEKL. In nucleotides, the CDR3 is TGCGCCAGCAGCCAAGACGCCGGATCCAATGAAAAACTGTTTTTT. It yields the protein CASSQDAGSNEKLFF.

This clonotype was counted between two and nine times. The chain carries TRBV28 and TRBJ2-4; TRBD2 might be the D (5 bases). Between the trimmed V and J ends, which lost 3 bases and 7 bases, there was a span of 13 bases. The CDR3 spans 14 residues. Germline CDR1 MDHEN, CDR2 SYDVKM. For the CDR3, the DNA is TGTGCCAGCAGTTTTAGCGCGAACAATAACATTCAGTACTTC. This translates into CASSFSANNNIQYF.

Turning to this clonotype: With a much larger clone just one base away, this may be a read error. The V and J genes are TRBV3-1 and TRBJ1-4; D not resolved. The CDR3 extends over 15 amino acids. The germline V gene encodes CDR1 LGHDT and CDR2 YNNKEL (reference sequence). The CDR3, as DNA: TGTGCCAGCAGCCAAGAAGCGTCAACTAATGAAAAACCGTTTTTT. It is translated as CASSQEASTNEKPFF. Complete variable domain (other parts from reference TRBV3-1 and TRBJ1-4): DTAVSQTPKYLVTQMGNDKSIKCEQNLGHDTMYWYKQDSKKFLKIMFSYNNKELIINETVPNRFSPKSPDKAHLNLHINSLELGDSAVYFCASSQEASTNEKPFFGSGTQLSVL.

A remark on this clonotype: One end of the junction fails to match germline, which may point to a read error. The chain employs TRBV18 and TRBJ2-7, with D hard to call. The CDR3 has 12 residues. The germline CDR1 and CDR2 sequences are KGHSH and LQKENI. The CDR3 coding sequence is TGTGCCAGCTCTACAGCTTCCTACGAGCGGTACTTC. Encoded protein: CASSTASYERYF. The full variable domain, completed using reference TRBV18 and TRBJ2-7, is NAGVMQNPRHLVRRRGQEARLRCSPMKGHSHVYWYRQLPEEGLKFMVYLQKENIIDESGMPKERFSAEFPKEGPSILRIQQVVRGDSAAYFCASSTASYERYFGPGTRLTVT.

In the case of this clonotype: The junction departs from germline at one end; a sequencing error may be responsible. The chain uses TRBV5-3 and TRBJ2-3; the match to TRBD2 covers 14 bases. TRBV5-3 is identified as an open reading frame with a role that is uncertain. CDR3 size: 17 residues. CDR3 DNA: TGTGCCAGCAGCTGGGAGACTAGCGGGGGGGTCACAGATACGCGGTATTTT. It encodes CASSWETSGGVTDTRYF.

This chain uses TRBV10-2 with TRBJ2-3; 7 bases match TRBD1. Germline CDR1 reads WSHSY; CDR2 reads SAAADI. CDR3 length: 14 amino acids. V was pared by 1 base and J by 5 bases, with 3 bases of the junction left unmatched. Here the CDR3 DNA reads TGCGCCAGCAGTGAGTATTCAGGGGGAGATACGCAGTATTTT. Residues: CASSEYSGGDTQYF.

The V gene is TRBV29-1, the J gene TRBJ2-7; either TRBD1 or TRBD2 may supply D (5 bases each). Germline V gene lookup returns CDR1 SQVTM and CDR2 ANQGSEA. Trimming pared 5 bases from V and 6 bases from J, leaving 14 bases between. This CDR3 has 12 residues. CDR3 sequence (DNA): TGCAGCGTTCCAGGGACCGGTAGCGAGCAGTACTTC. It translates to CSVPGTGSEQYF.

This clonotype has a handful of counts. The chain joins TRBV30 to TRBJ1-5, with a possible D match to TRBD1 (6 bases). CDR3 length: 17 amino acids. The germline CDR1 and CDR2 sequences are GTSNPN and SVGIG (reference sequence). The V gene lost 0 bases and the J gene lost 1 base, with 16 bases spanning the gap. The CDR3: CAWSVRLRGGSNQPQHF. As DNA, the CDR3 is TGTGCCTGGAGTGTACGGTTAAGGGGGGGAAGCAATCAGCCCCAGCATTTT.

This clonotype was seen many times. This chain's CDR3 is CASSFRDNPEAFF. The CDR3 DNA is TGTGCCAGCAGTTTCCGGGACAACCCTGAAGCTTTCTTT. This chain links TRBV28 with TRBJ1-1; a weak D match, TRBD1 (6 bases). From germline, CDR1 is MDHEN and CDR2 SYDVKM. V lost 3 bases to trimming and J lost 6 bases, with 11 bases between them. The CDR3 runs 13 residues.